This T cell receptor (beta chain) was captured by sequencing in a study of blood T cells in healthy people across ages. CDR3 size: 14 residues. V was pared by 8 bases and J by 8 bases, with 4 bases of the junction left unmatched. Germline CDR1 is SSHAT and CDR2 is FNYEAQ (reference sequence). Through a sample-barcoded 5' primer and a J-beta primer mix, a second PCR was run for 7 to 11 cycles. A single record per CDR3 protein comes from TCRdb applying MiXCR to the 5' RACE reads. The repertoire holds 920,000 or so distinct CDR3 sequences, with 40% to 45% as singletons. The sample consisted of blood. This clonotype originated in a woman aged 60-75 years in good health. The rearrangement uses TRBV7-7 and TRBJ2-1, with 15 bases matching TRBD2. CDR3 coding DNA: TGTGCCAGCGCGGGACTAGCGGGAGGCGATGAGCAGTTCTTC. Amino acid sequence: CASAGLAGGDEQFF.